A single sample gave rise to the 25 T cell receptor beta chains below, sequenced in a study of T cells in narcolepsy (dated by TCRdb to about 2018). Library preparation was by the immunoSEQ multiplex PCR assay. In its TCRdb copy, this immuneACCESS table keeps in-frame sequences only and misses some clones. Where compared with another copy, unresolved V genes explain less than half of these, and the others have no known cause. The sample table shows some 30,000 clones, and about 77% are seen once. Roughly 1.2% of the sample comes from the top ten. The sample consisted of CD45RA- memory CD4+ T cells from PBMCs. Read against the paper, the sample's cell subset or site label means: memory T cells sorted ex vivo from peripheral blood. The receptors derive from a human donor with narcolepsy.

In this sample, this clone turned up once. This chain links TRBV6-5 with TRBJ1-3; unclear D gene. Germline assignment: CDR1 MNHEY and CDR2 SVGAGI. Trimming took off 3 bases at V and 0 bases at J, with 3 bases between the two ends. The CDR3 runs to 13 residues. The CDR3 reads CASSYNSGNTIYF. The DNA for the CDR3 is TGTGCCAGCAGTTATAACTCTGGAAACACCATATATTTT.

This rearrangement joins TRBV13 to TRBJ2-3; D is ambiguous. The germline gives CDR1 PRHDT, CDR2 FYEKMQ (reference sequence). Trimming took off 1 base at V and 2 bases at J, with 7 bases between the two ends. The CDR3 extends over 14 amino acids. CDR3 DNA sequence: TGTGCCAGCAGCTTAGAAAGATACACAGATACGCAGTATTTT. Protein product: CASSLERYTDTQYF.

This CDR3 reads CASSTRQGTDTQYF. The DNA of the CDR3 is TGTGCCAGCAGTACCCGACAGGGTACAGATACGCAGTATTTT. The chain recombines TRBV6-1 with TRBJ2-3, with 7 bases lining up with TRBD1. The CDR3 loop spans 14 amino acids. V lost 5 bases to trimming and J lost 3 bases; unmatched junction nucleotides: 5. CDR1 is MNHNS and CDR2 is SASEGT in the germline V gene.

The CDR3 protein is CATSGGLAGVLRETQYF. The CDR3 coding sequence is TGTGCCACCAGCGGAGGACTAGCGGGAGTGTTGAGAGAGACCCAGTACTTC. The V call is TRBV15, the J call TRBJ2-5; 13 nucleotides line up with TRBD2. The CDR3 is made up of 17 amino acids. Trimming took 5 bases from V and 4 from J; bases not matched to a gene: 10. Per the germline V gene, CDR1 is LNHNV and CDR2 is YYDKDF (reference sequence).

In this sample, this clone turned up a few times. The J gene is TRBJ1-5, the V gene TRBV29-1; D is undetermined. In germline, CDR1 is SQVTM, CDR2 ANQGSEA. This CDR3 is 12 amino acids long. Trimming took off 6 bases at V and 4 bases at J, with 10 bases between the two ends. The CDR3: CSVVQGNQPQHF. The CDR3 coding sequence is TGCAGCGTGGTACAAGGAAATCAGCCCCAGCATTTT.

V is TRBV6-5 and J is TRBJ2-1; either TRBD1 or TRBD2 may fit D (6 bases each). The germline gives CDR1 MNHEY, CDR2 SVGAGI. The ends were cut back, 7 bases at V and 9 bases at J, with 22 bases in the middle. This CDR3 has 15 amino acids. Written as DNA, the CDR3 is TGTGCCAGCAAGGGGGGCAGGAGGGCTTTTGGTGAGCAGTTCTTC. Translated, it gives CASKGGRRAFGEQFF.

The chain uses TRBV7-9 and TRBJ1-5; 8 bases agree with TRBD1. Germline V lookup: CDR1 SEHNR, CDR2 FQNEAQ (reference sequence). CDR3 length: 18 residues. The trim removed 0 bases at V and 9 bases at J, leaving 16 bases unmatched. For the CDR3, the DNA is TGTGCCAGCAGCTTAGCCGGACCACTGGACAGGGCCCATCGGCCCCAGCATTTT. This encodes CASSLAGPLDRAHRPQHF.

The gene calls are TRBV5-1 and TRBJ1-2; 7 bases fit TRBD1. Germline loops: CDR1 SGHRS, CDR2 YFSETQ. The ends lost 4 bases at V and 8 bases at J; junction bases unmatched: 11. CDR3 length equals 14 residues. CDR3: CASSPRRQGRGYTF. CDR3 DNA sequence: TGCGCCAGCAGCCCGAGGCGACAGGGCAGGGGCTACACCTTC.

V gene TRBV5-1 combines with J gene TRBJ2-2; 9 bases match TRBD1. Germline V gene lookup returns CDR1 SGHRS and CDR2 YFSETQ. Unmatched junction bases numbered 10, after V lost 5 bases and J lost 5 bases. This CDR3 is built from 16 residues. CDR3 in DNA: TGCGCCAGCAGGGATCGGGACAGGGATATTACCGGGGAGCTGTTTTTT. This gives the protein CASRDRDRDITGELFF.

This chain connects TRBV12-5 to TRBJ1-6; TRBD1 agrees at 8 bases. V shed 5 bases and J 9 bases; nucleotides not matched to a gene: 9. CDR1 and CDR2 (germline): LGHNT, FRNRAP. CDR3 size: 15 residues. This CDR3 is CASGPGDRYISPLHF. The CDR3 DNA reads TGTGCTAGTGGTCCAGGGGACAGGTACATTTCACCCCTCCACTTT.

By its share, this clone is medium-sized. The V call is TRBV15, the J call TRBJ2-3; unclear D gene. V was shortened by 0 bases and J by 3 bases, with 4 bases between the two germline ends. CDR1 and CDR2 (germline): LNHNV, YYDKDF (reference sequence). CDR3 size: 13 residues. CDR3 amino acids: CATSREMTDTQYF. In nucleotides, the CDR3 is TGTGCCACCAGCAGAGAGATGACAGATACGCAGTATTTT.

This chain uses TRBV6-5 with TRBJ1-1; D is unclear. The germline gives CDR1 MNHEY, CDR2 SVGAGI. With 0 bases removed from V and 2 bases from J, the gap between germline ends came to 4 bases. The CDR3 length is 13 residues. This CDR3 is CASSYSTNTEAFF. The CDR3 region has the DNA TGTGCCAGCAGTTACTCGACCAACACTGAAGCTTTCTTT.

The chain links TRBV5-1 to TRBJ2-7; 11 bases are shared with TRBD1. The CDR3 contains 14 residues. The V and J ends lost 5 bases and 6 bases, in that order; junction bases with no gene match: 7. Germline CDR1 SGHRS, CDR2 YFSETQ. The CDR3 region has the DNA TGCGCCAGCAGTTTCGGGACAGGGGGAGCCGAGCAGTACTTC. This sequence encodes CASSFGTGGAEQYF.

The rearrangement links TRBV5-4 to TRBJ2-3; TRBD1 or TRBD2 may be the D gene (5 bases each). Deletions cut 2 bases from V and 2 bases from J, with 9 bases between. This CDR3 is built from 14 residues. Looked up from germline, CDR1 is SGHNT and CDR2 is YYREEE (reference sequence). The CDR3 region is CASSLTGPTDTQYF. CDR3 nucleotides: TGTGCCAGCAGCTTAACGGGACCCACAGATACGCAGTATTTT.

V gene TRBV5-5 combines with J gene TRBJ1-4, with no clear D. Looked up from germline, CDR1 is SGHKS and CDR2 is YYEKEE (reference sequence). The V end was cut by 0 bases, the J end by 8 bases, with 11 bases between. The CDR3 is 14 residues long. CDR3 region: CASSLESQSEKLFF. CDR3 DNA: TGTGCCAGCAGCTTGGAATCCCAATCAGAAAAACTGTTTTTT.

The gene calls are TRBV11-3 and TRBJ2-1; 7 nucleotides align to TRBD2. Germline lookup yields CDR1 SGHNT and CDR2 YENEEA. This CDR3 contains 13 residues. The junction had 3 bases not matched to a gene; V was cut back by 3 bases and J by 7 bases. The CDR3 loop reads CASSLLADNEQFF. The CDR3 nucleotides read TGTGCCAGCAGCTTGCTAGCGGATAATGAGCAGTTCTTC.

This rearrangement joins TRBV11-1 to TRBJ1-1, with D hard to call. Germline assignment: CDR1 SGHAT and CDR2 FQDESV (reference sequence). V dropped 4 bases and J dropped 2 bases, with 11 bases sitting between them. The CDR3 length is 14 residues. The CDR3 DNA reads TGTGCCAGCAGCTACGGGCTTTTAAACACTGAAGCTTTCTTT. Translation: CASSYGLLNTEAFF.

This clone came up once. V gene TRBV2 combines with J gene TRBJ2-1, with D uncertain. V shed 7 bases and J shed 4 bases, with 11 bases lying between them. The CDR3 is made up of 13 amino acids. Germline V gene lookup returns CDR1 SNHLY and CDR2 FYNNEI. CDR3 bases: TGTGCCAGCAAGGTCTCTGAATACAATGAGCAGTTCTTC. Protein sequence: CASKVSEYNEQFF.

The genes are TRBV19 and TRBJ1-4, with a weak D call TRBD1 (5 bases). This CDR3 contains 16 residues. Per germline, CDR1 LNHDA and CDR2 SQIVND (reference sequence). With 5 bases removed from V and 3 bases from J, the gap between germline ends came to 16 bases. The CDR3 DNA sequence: TGTGCCAGTAGTCGCGGGGCAGGGAGCCCTAATGAAAAACTGTTTTTT. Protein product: CASSRGAGSPNEKLFF.

The CDR3 region is CAWNLASGRKRYEQYF. As DNA, the CDR3 is TGTGCCTGGAATTTGGCTAGCGGGAGAAAACGCTACGAGCAGTACTTC. The chain links TRBV30 to TRBJ2-7, with 10 positions matching TRBD2. This CDR3 comprises 16 residues. In germline, CDR1 is GTSNPN, CDR2 SVGIG (reference sequence). The V and J ends lost 4 bases and 3 bases, in that order; junction bases with no gene match: 12.

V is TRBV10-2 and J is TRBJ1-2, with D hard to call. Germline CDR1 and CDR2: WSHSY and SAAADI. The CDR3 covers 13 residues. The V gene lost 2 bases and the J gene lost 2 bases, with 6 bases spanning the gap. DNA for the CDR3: TGCGCCAGCAGTGAGGACACCAACTATGGCTACACCTTC. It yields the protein CASSEDTNYGYTF.

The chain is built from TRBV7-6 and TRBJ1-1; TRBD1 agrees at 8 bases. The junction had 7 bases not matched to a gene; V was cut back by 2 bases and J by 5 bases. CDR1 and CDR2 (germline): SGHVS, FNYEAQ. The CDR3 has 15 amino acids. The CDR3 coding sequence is TGTGCCAGCAGCTTAATCCAGGGGGCGAGGACTGAAGCTTTCTTT. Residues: CASSLIQGARTEAFF.

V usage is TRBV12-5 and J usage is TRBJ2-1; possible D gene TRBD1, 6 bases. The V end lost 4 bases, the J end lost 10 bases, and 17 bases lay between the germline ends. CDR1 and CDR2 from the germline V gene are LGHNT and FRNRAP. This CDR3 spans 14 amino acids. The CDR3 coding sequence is TGTGCTAGTGGTTATGGACAGTCTCTCGGGGAGCAGTTCTTC. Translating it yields CASGYGQSLGEQFF.

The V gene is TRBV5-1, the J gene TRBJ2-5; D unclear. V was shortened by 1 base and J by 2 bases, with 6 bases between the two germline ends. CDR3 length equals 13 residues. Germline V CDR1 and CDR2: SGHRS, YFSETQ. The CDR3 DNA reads TGCGCCAGCAGCTTGTTTGGTCAAGAGACCCAGTACTTC. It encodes CASSLFGQETQYF.

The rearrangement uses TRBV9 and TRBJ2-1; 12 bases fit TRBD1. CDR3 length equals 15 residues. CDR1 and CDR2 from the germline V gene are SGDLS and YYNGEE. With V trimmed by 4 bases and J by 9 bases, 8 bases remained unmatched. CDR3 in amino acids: CASSKSGTGGSEQFF. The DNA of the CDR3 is TGTGCCAGCAGCAAATCCGGGACAGGGGGCAGTGAGCAGTTCTTC.